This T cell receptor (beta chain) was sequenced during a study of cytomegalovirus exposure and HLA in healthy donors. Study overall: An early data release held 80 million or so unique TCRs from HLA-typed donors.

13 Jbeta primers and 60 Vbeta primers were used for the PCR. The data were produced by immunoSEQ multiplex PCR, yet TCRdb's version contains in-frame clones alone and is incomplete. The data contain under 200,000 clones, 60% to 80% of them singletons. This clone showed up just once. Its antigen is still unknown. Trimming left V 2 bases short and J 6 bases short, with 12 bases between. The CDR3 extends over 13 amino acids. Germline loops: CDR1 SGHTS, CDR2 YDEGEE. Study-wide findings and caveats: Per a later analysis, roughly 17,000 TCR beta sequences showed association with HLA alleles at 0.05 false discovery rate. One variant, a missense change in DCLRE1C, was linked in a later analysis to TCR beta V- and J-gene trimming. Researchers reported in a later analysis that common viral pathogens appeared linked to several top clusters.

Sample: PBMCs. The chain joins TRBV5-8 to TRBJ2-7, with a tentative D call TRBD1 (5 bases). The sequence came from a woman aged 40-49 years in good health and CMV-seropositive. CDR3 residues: CASSLRTGREQYF. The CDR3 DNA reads TGTGCCAGCAGCTTACGAACAGGACGCGAGCAGTACTTC.